A selection of T cell receptor beta chains follows, all from one sample in a study of TIL therapy for anti-PD-1-resistant metastatic lung cancer. The table came from immunoSEQ multiplex PCR; TCRdb's copy has only in-frame clones and leaves some out. The sample contains just over 20,000 clones, around 79% of which appear only once. Sequences were derived from blood, sampled at baseline. The receptor source for this set is a person between 30 and 79 years old with non-small cell lung cancer. Each CDR3 is given with its conserved first and last residue. Fields, in order: V gene, clone size, D gene, J gene, CDR3 protein, CDR3 DNA. A D gene is named only where the DNA matches it firmly. Size is stated for part of the rows, as once, few or many counts, or as a class when the clone is expanded.

TRBV5-1	NA	NA	TRBJ1-2	CASSVGNRRNYGYTF	TGCGCCAGCAGCGTGGGAAACAGGAGGAACTATGGCTACACCTTC
TRBV28	once	NA	TRBJ2-7	CASSLCIGGLANYEQYF	TGTGCCAGCAGTTTATGCATCGGGGGCTTAGCAAACTACGAGCAGTACTTC
TRBV5-6	few	NA	TRBJ1-2	CASSLVRKNHGYTF	TGTGCCAGCAGCTTGGTAAGGAAAAACCATGGCTACACCTTC
TRBV28	NA	TRBD1	TRBJ1-4	CASTRDRPDNEKLFF	TGTGCCAGCACCCGGGACAGGCCCGATAATGAAAAACTGTTTTTT
TRBV28	NA	TRBD1	TRBJ2-7	CASSLLGTGSREQYF	TGTGCCAGCAGTTTATTGGGGACAGGGTCGCGGGAGCAGTACTTC
TRBV6-5	NA	NA	TRBJ1-2	CASSPQEDYGYTF	TGTGCCAGCAGTCCCCAGGAAGACTATGGCTACACCTTC
TRBV10-1	few	NA	TRBJ1-6	CASSPGRIGGRANSPLHF	TGCGCCAGCAGTCCCGGGCGGATAGGAGGGAGAGCTAATTCACCCCTCCACTTT
TRBV2	NA	NA	TRBJ2-7	CASSESSGSSYEQYF	TGTGCCAGCAGTGAGTCGAGCGGTAGCTCCTACGAGCAGTACTTC
TRBV7-2	few	NA	TRBJ2-5	CASSLQGSGAQYF	TGTGCCAGCAGCTTACAGGGAAGCGGAGCCCAGTACTTC
TRBV12-5	few	NA	TRBJ1-1	CASGLTSNTEAFF	TGTGCTAGTGGTTTGACGTCGAACACTGAAGCTTTCTTT
TRBV27	NA	NA	TRBJ2-2	CASSVSQGSGGELFF	TGTGCCAGCAGCGTCTCCCAGGGAAGCGGCGGGGAGCTGTTTTTT
TRBV19	NA	NA	TRBJ1-5	CASSILGQPQHF	TGTGCCAGTAGTATTTTAGGTCAGCCCCAGCATTTT
TRBV5-1	NA	TRBD2	TRBJ2-1	CASSTPGGPGEQFF	TGCGCCAGCAGTACGCCGGGGGGGCCCGGTGAGCAGTTCTTC
TRBV29-1	NA	TRBD1	TRBJ2-3	CSVEGTGAITDTQYF	TGCAGCGTTGAAGGGACAGGGGCCATCACAGATACGCAGTATTTT
TRBV6-5	NA	NA	TRBJ1-2	CASSWGGALGGYTF	TGTGCCAGCAGTTGGGGGGGAGCCCTTGGCGGCTACACCTTC
TRBV2	NA	NA	TRBJ2-2	CASRSRPGDGPGELFF	TGTGCCAGCAGGAGTCGTCCCGGGGATGGTCCCGGGGAGCTGTTTTTT
TRBV19	NA	TRBD1	TRBJ1-2	CATLSWGQNYGYTF	TGTGCCACCCTTTCTTGGGGACAGAATTATGGCTACACCTTC
TRBV18	few	TRBD2	TRBJ2-2	CASSPTSGVANTGELFF	TGTGCCAGCTCACCAACTAGCGGGGTAGCGAACACCGGGGAGCTGTTTTTT
TRBV5-4	NA	TRBD1	TRBJ1-2	CASSLVGQAMRYTF	TGTGCCAGCAGCTTGGTCGGACAGGCGATGCGCTACACCTTC
TRBV7-6	NA	TRBD1	TRBJ1-1	CASSFLRGKNTEAFF	TGTGCCAGCAGCTTTCTCAGGGGGAAGAACACTGAAGCTTTCTTT
TRBV30	NA	TRBD1	TRBJ1-2	CAWSSKDRGTNYGYTF	TGTGCCTGGAGTTCCAAGGACAGGGGGACTAACTATGGCTACACCTTC